This T cell receptor beta chain was found in a study of T cell responses to AZD1222 COVID-19 vaccine. Germline V gene sequence: CDR1 MNHEY, CDR2 SVGAGI. The V and J ends lost 6 bases and 1 base respectively, with 8 bases between them. The CDR3 consists of 13 residues. Assay used: immunoSEQ multiplex PCR; TCRdb lists only in-frame clones, some missing. Of some 150,000 clones detected, around 88% appear once; the ten largest clones hold roughly 2%. The receptor comes from an adult in good health. V is TRBV6-5 and J is TRBJ2-3; perhaps TRBD1 as D (6 bases). Sequencing was performed on peripheral blood, taken on day 0 of AZD1222 vaccination. The CDR3 sequence is CASRRQGTDTQYF. The DNA of the CDR3 is TGTGCCAGCAGGAGACAGGGCACAGATACGCAGTATTTT.